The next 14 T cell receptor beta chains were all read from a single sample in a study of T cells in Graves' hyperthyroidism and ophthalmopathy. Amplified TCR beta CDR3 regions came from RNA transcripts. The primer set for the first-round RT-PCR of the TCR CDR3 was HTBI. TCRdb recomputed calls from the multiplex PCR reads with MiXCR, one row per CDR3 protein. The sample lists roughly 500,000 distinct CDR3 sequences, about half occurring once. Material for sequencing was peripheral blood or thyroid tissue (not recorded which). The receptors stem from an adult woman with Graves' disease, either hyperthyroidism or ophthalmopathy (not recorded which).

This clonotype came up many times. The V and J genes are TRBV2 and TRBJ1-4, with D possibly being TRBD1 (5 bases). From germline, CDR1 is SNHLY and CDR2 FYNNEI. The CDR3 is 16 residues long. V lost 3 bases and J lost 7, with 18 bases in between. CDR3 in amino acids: CASSDRATNPLEKLFF. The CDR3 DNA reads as TGTGCCAGCAGTGACAGGGCGACCAACCCCCTTGAAAAACTGTTTTTT.

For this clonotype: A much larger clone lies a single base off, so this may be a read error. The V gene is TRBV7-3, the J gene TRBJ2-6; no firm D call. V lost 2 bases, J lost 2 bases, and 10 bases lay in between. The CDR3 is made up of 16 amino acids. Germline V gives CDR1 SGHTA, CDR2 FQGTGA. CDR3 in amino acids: CASSLVSGPGANVLTF. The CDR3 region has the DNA TGTGCCAGCAGCTTAGTATCAGGCCCTGGGGCCAACGTCCTGACTTTC. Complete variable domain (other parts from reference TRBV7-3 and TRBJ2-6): GAGVSQTPSNKVTEKGKYVELRCDPISGHTALYWYRQSLGQGPEFLIYFQGTGAADDSGLPNDRFFAVRPEGSVSTLKIQRTERGDSAVYLCASSLVSGPGANVLTFGAGSRLTVL.

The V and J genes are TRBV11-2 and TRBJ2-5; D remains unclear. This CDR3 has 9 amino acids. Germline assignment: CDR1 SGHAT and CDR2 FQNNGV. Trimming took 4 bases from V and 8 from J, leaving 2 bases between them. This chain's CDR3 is CASSSTQYF. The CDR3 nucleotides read TGTGCCAGCAGCTCCACCCAGTACTTC.

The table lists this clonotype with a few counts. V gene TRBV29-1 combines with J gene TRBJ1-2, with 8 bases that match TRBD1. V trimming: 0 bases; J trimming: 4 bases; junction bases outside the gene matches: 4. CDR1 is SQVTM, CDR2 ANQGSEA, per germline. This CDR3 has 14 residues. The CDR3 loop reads CSVEDRQGRYGYTF. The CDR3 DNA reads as TGCAGCGTTGAAGACCGACAGGGGCGCTATGGCTACACCTTC.

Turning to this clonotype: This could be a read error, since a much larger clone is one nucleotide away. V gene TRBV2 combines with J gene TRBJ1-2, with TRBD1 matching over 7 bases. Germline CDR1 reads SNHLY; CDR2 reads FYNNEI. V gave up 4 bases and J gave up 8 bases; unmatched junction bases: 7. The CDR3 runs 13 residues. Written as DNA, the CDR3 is TGTGCCAGCAGTGCCGACAGGGCCTTCGGCTACACCTTC. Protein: CASSADRAFGYTF.

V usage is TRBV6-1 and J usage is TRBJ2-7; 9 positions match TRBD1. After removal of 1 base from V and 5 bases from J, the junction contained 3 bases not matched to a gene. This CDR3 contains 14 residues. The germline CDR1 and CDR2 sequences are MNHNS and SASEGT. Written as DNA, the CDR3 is TGTGCCAGCAGTGAAGAGACAGGGGGACACGAGCAGTACTTC. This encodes CASSEETGGHEQYF.

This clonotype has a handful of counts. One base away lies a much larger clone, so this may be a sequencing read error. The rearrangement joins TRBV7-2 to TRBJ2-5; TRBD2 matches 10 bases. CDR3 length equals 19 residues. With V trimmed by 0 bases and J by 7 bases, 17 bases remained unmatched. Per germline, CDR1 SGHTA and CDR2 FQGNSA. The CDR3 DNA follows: TGTGCCAGCAGCTTAGCGCTGGCTAGCGGGAGCCACCCCCCAGGGACCCAGTACTTC. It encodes CASSLALASGSHPPGTQYF.

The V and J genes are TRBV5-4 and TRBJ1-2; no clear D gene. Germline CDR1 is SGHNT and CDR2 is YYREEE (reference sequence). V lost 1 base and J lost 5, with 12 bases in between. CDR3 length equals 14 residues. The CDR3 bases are TGTGCCAGCAGCTTGAACAGAAACCAGTATGGCTACACCTTC. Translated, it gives CASSLNRNQYGYTF. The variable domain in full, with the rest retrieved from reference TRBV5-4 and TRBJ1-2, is ETGVTQSPTHLIKTRGQQVTLRCSSQSGHNTVSWYQQALGQGPQFIFQYYREEENGRGNFPPRFSGLQFPNYSSELNVNALELDDSALYLCASSLNRNQYGYTFGSGTRLTVV.

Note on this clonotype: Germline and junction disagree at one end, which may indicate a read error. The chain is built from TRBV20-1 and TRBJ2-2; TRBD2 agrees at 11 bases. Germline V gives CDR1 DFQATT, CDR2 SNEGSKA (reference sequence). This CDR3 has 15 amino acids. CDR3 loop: CSAISGTSGNNEQFF. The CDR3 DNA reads TGCAGTGCGATAAGCGGGACTAGCGGAAACAATGAGCAGTTTTTT.

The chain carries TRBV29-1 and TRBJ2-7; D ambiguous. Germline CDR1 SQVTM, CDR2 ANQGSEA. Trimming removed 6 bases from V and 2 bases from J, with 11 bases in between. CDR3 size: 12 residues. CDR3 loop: CSVAKETYEQYF. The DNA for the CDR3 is TGCAGCGTGGCCAAGGAAACCTACGAGCAGTACTTC.

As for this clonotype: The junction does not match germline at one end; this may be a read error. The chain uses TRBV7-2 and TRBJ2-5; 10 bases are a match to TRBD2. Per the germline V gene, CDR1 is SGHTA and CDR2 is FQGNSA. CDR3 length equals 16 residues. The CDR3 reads CASSLGASGRSETQYF. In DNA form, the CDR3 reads TGCGCCAGCAGCTTGGGTGCTAGCGGGAGATCGGAGACCCAGTACTTC.

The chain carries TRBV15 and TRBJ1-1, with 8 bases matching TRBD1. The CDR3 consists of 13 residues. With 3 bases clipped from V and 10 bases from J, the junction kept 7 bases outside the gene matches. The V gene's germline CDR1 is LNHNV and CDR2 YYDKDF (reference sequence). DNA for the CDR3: TGTGCCACCAGCAGTTACCCGACAGGGGTAGCTTTCTTT. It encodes CATSSYPTGVAFF.

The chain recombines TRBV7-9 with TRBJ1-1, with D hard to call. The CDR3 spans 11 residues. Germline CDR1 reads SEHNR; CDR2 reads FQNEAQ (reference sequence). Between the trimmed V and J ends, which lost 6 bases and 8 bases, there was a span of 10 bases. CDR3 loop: CASSYTEEAFF. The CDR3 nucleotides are TGTGCCAGCAGTTATACGGAGGAAGCTTTCTTT.

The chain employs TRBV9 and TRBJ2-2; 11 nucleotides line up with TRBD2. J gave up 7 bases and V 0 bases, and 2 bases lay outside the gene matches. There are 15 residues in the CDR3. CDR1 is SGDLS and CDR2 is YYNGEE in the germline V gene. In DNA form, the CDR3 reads TGTGCCAGCAGCGTAGATAGCGGGAGGGTCGGGGAGCTGTTTTTT. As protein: CASSVDSGRVGELFF.